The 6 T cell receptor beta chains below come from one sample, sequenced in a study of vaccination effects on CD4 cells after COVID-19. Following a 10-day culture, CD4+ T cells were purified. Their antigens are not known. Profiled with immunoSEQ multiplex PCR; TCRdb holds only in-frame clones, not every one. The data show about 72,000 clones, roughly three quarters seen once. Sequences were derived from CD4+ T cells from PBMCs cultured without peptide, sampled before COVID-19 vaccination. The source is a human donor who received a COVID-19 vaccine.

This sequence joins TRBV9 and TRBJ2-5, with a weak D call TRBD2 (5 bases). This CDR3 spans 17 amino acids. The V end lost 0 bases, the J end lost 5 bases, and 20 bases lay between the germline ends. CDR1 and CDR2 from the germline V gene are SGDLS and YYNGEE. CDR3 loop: CASSVDLGVAGLETQYF. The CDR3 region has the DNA TGTGCCAGCAGCGTAGATCTTGGAGTGGCGGGTCTTGAGACCCAGTACTTC.

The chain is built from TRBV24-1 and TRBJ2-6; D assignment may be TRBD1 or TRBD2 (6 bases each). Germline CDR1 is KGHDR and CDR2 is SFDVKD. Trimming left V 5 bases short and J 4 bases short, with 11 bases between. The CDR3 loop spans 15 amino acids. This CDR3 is CATSVGGAGANVLTF. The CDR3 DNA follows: TGTGCCACCAGTGTGGGGGGCGCCGGGGCCAACGTCCTGACTTTC.

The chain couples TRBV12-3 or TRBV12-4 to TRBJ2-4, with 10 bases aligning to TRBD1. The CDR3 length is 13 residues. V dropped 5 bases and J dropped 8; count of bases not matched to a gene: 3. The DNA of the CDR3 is TGTGCCAGCAGTCCGACAGGGGGCGACATTCAGTACTTC. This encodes CASSPTGGDIQYF.

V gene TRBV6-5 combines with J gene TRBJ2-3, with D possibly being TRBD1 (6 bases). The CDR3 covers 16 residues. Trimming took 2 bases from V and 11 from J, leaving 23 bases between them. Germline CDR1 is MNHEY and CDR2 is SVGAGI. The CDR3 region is CASSYATGWGQGRQYF. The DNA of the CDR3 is TGTGCCAGCAGTTACGCGACTGGGTGGGGGCAAGGGAGGCAGTATTTT.

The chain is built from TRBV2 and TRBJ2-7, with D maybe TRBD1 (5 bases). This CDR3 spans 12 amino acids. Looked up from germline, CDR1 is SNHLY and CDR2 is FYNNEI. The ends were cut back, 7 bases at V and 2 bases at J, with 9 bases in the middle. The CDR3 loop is CASNQGTYEQYV. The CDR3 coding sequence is TGTGCCAGCAATCAGGGAACCTACGAGCAGTACGTC.

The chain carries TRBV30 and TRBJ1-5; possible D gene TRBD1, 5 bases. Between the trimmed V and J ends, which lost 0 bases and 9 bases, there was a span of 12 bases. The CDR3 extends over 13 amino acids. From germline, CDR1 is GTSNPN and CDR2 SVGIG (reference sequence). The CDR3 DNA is TGTGCCTGGAGTGTACTTTACGGGGCGCCCCAGCATTTT. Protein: CAWSVLYGAPQHF.